This TCR beta chain was identified during a study of blood T cell repertoires in COVID-19. Study details: Donors in the United States, Italy and Spain gave samples during acute or convalescent COVID-19. T cells, B-cell-depleted T cells, or PBMCs supplied cDNA or gDNA.

In the study's own analysis: Cell counts per sample came from amplifying reference gene primers. Method: immunoSEQ multiplex PCR; TCRdb's copy keeps in-frame clones and lacks some. From that table come the V and J calls and clone size; the DNA was used to work out D and trimming. Of approximately 70,000 clones listed, around 80% are singletons. This CDR3 has 16 residues. CDR1 is ENHRY and CDR2 is SYGVKD in the germline V gene. With V trimmed by 0 bases and J by 3 bases, 4 bases remained unmatched. This sequence joins TRBV10-3 and TRBJ1-4; 7 bases are a match to TRBD1. This sequence was found in a man between 65 and 85 years old who had recovered from COVID-19. Sequences were obtained from peripheral blood. This CDR3 reads CAISESLGQPNEKLFF. The CDR3 coding sequence is TGTGCCATCAGTGAGTCGTTGGGACAGCCTAATGAAAAACTGTTTTTT.